This T cell receptor beta chain was obtained from a study of blood T cell repertoires in COVID-19. This table comes from immunoSEQ multiplex PCR, and its TCRdb copy is limited to in-frame clones, with some not included. The table has tens of thousands of clones, 65% to 85% seen once. The CDR3 totals 14 residues. V was shortened by 6 bases and J by 4 bases, with 13 bases between the two germline ends. In germline, CDR1 is MNHEY, CDR2 SVGAGI. The TCR was taken from a man between 35 and 55 years old with acute or convalescent COVID-19. This chain joins TRBV6-5 and TRBJ1-3; D remains unclear. Sequenced material: peripheral blood. As DNA, the CDR3 is TGTGCCAGCAGCCGATCGCGGGCCGGAAACACCATATATTTT. It translates to CASSRSRAGNTIYF.